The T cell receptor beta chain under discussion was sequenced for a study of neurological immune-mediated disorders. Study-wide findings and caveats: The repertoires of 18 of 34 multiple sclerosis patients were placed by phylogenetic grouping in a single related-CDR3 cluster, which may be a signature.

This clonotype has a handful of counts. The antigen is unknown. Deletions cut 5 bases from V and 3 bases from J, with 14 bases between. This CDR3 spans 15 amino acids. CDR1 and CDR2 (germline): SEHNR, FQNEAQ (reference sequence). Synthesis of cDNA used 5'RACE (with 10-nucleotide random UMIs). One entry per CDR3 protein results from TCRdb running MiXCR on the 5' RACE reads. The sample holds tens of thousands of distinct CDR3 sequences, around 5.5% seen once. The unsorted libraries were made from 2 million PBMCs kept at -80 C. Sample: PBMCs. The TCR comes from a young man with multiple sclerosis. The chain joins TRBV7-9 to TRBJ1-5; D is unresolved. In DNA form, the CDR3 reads TGTGCCAGCAGCAAGAACGGAAAGCTCAATCAGCCCCAGCATTTT. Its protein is CASSKNGKLNQPQHF.